The 6 T cell receptor beta chains below come from one sample, sequenced in a study of T cells in Graves' hyperthyroidism and ophthalmopathy. Amplification of TCR beta CDR3 regions was performed using RNA transcripts as template. The primer set for the first-round RT-PCR of the TCR CDR3 was HTBI. TCRdb reprocessed the multiplex PCR reads with MiXCR, giving one entry per CDR3 protein. The data contain around 180,000 distinct CDR3 sequences, 17% of them singletons. Sequencing used blood. These TCRs come from a woman between 50 and 59 years old with Graves' hyperthyroidism.

Of note for this clonotype: With a much larger clone just one base away, this may be a read error. The chain carries TRBV9 and TRBJ2-7; D gene ambiguous. Germline values: CDR1 SGDLS, CDR2 YYNGEE. This CDR3 region has 14 residues. CDR3 bases: TGTGCCGGCAGCGTAGATGTTTACGCCTACGAGCAGTACTTC. Its translation: CAGSVDVYAYEQYF.

In its sample, this clonotype was seen many times. As DNA, the CDR3 is TGTGCCAGCAGCGGCGGGACCGACCCCATCGGCCTCCACTTT. Protein sequence: CASSGGTDPIGLHF. The chain employs TRBV9 and TRBJ1-6, with D possibly being TRBD1 (5 bases). The V gene's germline CDR1 is SGDLS and CDR2 YYNGEE. Trimming removed 3 bases from V and 15 bases from J, with 19 bases in between. This CDR3 comprises 14 residues. The full variable domain, its missing parts supplied by reference TRBV9 and TRBJ1-6, is DSGVTQTPKHLITATGQRVTLRCSPRSGDLSVYWYQQSLDQGLQFLIQYYNGEERAKGNILERFSAQQFPDLHSELNLSSLELGDSALYFCASSGGTDPIGLHFGNGTRLTVT.

This clonotype was observed many times. CDR3 nucleotides: TGTGCCAGCAGTCGACAGGGGATTGGCTACACCTTC. It specifies CASSRQGIGYTF. The rearrangement links TRBV12-3 or TRBV12-4 to TRBJ1-2, with TRBD1 matching 8 bases. The CDR3 covers 12 residues. V shed 5 bases, J shed 7 bases, and the junction held 3 bases outside the gene matches.

This clonotype showed up just a few times. The V and J genes are TRBV3-1 and TRBJ2-2; tentative D call: TRBD2 (6 bases). The CDR3 has 18 amino acids. The V end lost 2 bases, the J end lost 3 bases, and 19 bases lay between the germline ends. Per the germline V gene, CDR1 is LGHDT and CDR2 is YNNKEL (reference sequence). The CDR3 DNA reads as TGTGCCAGCAGCCAAACCCTATGGAGGGACCACTACACCGGGGAGCTGTTTTTT. Translation gives CASSQTLWRDHYTGELFF.

This clonotype was seen ten or more times. J is TRBJ2-2 and V is TRBV15; TRBD1 or TRBD2 may be the D gene (5 bases each). The V end was cut by 5 bases, the J end by 0 bases, with 10 bases between. Germline-derived CDR1 and CDR2 are LNHNV and YYDKDF (reference sequence). The CDR3 consists of 15 residues. CDR3 nucleotide sequence: TGTGCCACCAGCGGAGGACACGCGAACACCGGGGAGCTGTTTTTT. Protein: CATSGGHANTGELFF.

The chain recombines TRBV5-1 with TRBJ2-2; TRBD1 might be the D (5 bases). Germline V gene data show CDR1 as SGHRS and CDR2 as YFSETQ. The CDR3 is 16 residues long. V was shortened by 0 bases and J by 2 bases, with 11 bases between the two germline ends. The chain's CDR3 is CASSLVRGVNTGELFF. The CDR3 DNA follows: TGCGCCAGCAGCTTGGTTAGGGGCGTAAACACCGGGGAGCTGTTTTTT. Based on the CDR3 plus reference TRBV5-1 and TRBJ2-2, the full variable domain is KAGVTQTPRYLIKTRGQQVTLSCSPISGHRSVSWYQQTPGQGLQFLFEYFSETQRNKGNFPGRFSGRQFSNSRSEMNVSTLELGDSALYLCASSLVRGVNTGELFFGEGSRLTVL.